The 20 T cell receptor beta chains below were found in one sample sequenced in a study of shared clonotypes between healthy human individuals. Sequencing was performed with immunoSEQ multiplex PCR; in TCRdb, only in-frame clones are kept and a portion is missing. Among 200,000 to 250,000 clones listed, over 50% were seen once. The material sequenced was memory CD4+ T cells sorted from blood. Subset here: CD45RA-negative fraction. All receptors derive from a man in his thirties or forties in good health.

The sample holds a few counts of this clone. This chain links TRBV28 with TRBJ2-1; weak D call: TRBD2 (5 bases). Germline CDR1 reads MDHEN; CDR2 reads SYDVKM. This CDR3 has 14 residues. Trimming stripped 7 bases from V and 1 base from J, with 11 bases between. The CDR3 DNA reads as TGTGCCAGCAATCTGCCGGGATCCTACAATGAGCAGTTCTTC. Its translation: CASNLPGSYNEQFF.

CDR3 nucleotides: TGCGCCAGCAGCACTCCTCGGGAGGCACCACTTTCCGACGAGCAGTACTTC. Amino acids: CASSTPREAPLSDEQYF. The rearrangement links TRBV4-1 to TRBJ2-7, with 7 bases identical to TRBD2. Germline trimming cut 5 bases from V and 5 bases from J; bases unmatched to any gene: 18. Germline CDR1 reads MGHRA; CDR2 reads YSYEKL. There are 17 residues in the CDR3.

The chain combines TRBV25-1 with TRBJ2-7; D unresolved. CDR3 length: 12 residues. The V gene's germline CDR1 is MGHDK and CDR2 SYGVNS. V was pared by 5 bases and J by 5 bases, with 10 bases between. The DNA for the CDR3 is TGTGCCAGCAGTAGGGTGGGCGACGAGCAGTACTTC. Translation gives CASSRVGDEQYF.

This chain links TRBV28 with TRBJ2-2, with 11 bases identical to TRBD2. This CDR3 spans 17 amino acids. CDR1 and CDR2 (germline): MDHEN, SYDVKM. V lost 4 bases to trimming and J lost 6 bases; unmatched junction nucleotides: 10. CDR3 amino acids: CASSSLTSGRIPGELFF. For the CDR3, the DNA is TGTGCCAGCAGTTCGCTCACTAGCGGGAGAATCCCCGGGGAGCTGTTTTTT.

The rearrangement links TRBV5-1 to TRBJ2-5; D uncertain. The CDR3 is 12 amino acids. Germline CDR1 reads SGHRS; CDR2 reads YFSETQ. Trimming pared 4 bases from V and 3 bases from J, leaving 7 bases between. This CDR3 reads CASSINKETQYF. For the CDR3, the DNA is TGCGCCAGCAGCATTAATAAAGAGACCCAGTACTTC.

This clone has a count of ten or more. The V call is TRBV6-5, the J call TRBJ2-3; D is undetermined. Germline CDR1 is MNHEY and CDR2 is SVGAGI. Trimming pared 8 bases from V and 3 bases from J, leaving 9 bases between. This CDR3 has 12 amino acids. The CDR3 sequence: CASRGWTDTQYF. In DNA form, the CDR3 reads TGTGCCAGCCGCGGCTGGACAGATACGCAGTATTTT.

The chain links TRBV28 to TRBJ1-1, with D possibly matching TRBD1 (5 bases). The germline V gene encodes CDR1 MDHEN and CDR2 SYDVKM. V dropped 5 bases and J dropped 4 bases, with 11 bases sitting between them. CDR3 length: 13 residues. CDR3 region: CASSTGRPTEAFF. The CDR3 DNA reads TGTGCCAGCAGTACAGGACGTCCCACTGAAGCTTTCTTT.

This clone was seen only a few times. The rearrangement links TRBV7-2 to TRBJ2-7; 10 nucleotides agree with TRBD1. The CDR3 totals 16 residues. Trimming at V came to 4 bases and at J to 4 bases, leaving 10 bases not matched to a gene. The V gene's germline CDR1 is SGHTA and CDR2 FQGNSA. CDR3 in amino acids: CASSSRGTGDRYEQYF. CDR3 DNA: TGTGCCAGCAGCTCCCGCGGGACAGGGGACAGGTACGAGCAGTACTTC.

This chain uses TRBV19 with TRBJ1-2, with 7 bases that match TRBD1. V gave up 9 bases and J gave up 8 bases; unmatched junction bases: 9. This CDR3 spans 12 amino acids. Germline values: CDR1 LNHDA, CDR2 SQIVND (reference sequence). CDR3 loop: CASRQGVDGYTF. The CDR3 nucleotides are TGTGCCAGCAGACAGGGTGTAGACGGCTACACCTTC.

The rearrangement uses TRBV29-1 and TRBJ2-7; 11 nucleotides agree with TRBD1. J gave up 1 base and V 4 bases, and 15 bases lay outside the gene matches. This CDR3 spans 18 amino acids. Germline V gene lookup returns CDR1 SQVTM and CDR2 ANQGSEA. The CDR3 nucleotides read TGCAGCGTTGCAGGACAGGGGGCGCCTCAAGTAGTTTCCTACGAGCAGTACTTC. It specifies CSVAGQGAPQVVSYEQYF.

The gene calls are TRBV11-2 and TRBJ1-2; no definite D call. Trimming took off 4 bases at V and 1 base at J, with 13 bases between the two ends. Germline loops: CDR1 SGHAT, CDR2 FQNNGV. The CDR3 length is 15 residues. This CDR3 reads CASSSFAGVNYGYTF. As DNA, the CDR3 is TGTGCCAGCAGCTCCTTTGCCGGGGTTAACTATGGCTACACCTTC.

The gene calls are TRBV5-4 and TRBJ2-7; 10 nucleotides line up with TRBD2. J gave up 1 base and V 1 base, and 5 bases lay outside the gene matches. The CDR3 has 16 residues. Germline values: CDR1 SGHNT, CDR2 YYREEE (reference sequence). In nucleotides, the CDR3 is TGTGCCAGCAGCTTGTCCAGCGGGAGGGTATCCTACGAGCAGTACTTC. Amino acids: CASSLSSGRVSYEQYF.

The gene calls are TRBV28 and TRBJ1-5; no firm D call. The V end was cut by 3 bases, the J end by 0 bases, with 9 bases between. Germline CDR1 is MDHEN and CDR2 is SYDVKM. CDR3 size: 15 residues. DNA of the CDR3: TGTGCCAGCAGTTTTTTAGATTATAGCAATCAGCCCCAGCATTTT. Translated: CASSFLDYSNQPQHF.

The chain is built from TRBV27 and TRBJ2-6; D is perhaps TRBD1 or TRBD2 (5 bases each). V was shortened by 3 bases and J by 6 bases, with 12 bases between the two germline ends. The CDR3 covers 15 residues. From germline, CDR1 is MNHEY and CDR2 SMNVEV (reference sequence). The CDR3 DNA reads as TGTGCCAGCAGTTTCCAGGGACCGTCGGCCAACGTCCTGACTTTC. As protein: CASSFQGPSANVLTF.

The chain combines TRBV11-2 with TRBJ1-5, with D hard to call. This CDR3 contains 14 residues. Germline V gene lookup returns CDR1 SGHAT and CDR2 FQNNGV. The V gene lost 1 base and the J gene lost 9 bases, with 13 bases spanning the gap. This CDR3 reads CASSLVPPPGPQHF. In nucleotides, the CDR3 is TGTGCCAGCAGCTTAGTACCCCCTCCGGGGCCCCAGCATTTT. Filled out from reference TRBV11-2 and TRBJ1-5, the complete variable domain reads EAGVAQSPRYKIIEKRQSVAFWCNPISGHATLYWYQQILGQGPKLLIQFQNNGVVDDSQLPKDRFSAERLKGVDSTLKIQPAKLEDSAVYLCASSLVPPPGPQHFGDGTRLSIL.

This clone was recorded a few times. The chain employs TRBV19 and TRBJ2-2; TRBD2 agrees at 10 bases. With V trimmed by 3 bases and J by 5 bases, 6 bases remained unmatched. Germline V gene sequence: CDR1 LNHDA, CDR2 SQIVND (reference sequence). This CDR3 contains 16 residues. CDR3 amino acids: CASSIQAGGYTGELFF. The CDR3 DNA reads as TGTGCCAGTAGTATCCAAGCGGGAGGGTATACCGGGGAGCTGTTTTTT.

The rearrangement uses TRBV6-6 and TRBJ2-1, with D uncertain. V dropped 2 bases and J dropped 6 bases, with 14 bases sitting between them. Germline V lookup: CDR1 MNHNY, CDR2 SVGAGI (reference sequence). The CDR3 loop spans 15 amino acids. In nucleotides, the CDR3 is TGTGCCAGCAGTTACCGGCCCCTGTCGGTCAATGAGCAGTTCTTC. This encodes CASSYRPLSVNEQFF.

This clone was detected a few times. CDR3 DNA: TGCGCCAGCAGCCAAGTTCGGGAGCAGAGCGAGCAGTACTTC. This translates into CASSQVREQSEQYF. The chain combines TRBV4-3 with TRBJ2-7; tentative D call: TRBD2 (6 bases). Germline loops: CDR1 LGHNA, CDR2 YSLEER. The ends were cut back, 1 base at V and 6 bases at J, with 13 bases in the middle. There are 14 residues in the CDR3.

This chain uses TRBV5-4 with TRBJ1-4; D gene ambiguous. The germline V and J ends were trimmed by 1 base and 8 bases, with 15 bases remaining between them. The CDR3 runs to 15 residues. Per the germline V gene, CDR1 is SGHNT and CDR2 is YYREEE (reference sequence). CDR3 bases: TGTGCCAGCAGCTTGAGGACGGAAGGTCGGGAAAAACTGTTTTTT. As protein: CASSLRTEGREKLFF.

The chain employs TRBV28 and TRBJ1-5; D may be TRBD1 (6 bases). Trimming left V 6 bases short and J 4 bases short, with 10 bases between. Looked up from germline, CDR1 is MDHEN and CDR2 is SYDVKM. This CDR3 is 13 amino acids long. The CDR3 sequence: CASRYTGNQPQHF. As DNA, the CDR3 is TGTGCCAGCAGATATACAGGGAATCAGCCCCAGCATTTT.